The source of this TCR beta chain is a study of early T cells in non-severe SARS-CoV-2 infection (dated by TCRdb to 2020 to 2023). Describing the broader study: Because TCR sequencing was done on bulk RNA from unsorted whole blood, the alpha and beta chains could not be paired.

General findings and caveats noted by the study authors: VDJdb matching was skewed toward anti-spike CD8 responses, so virus-specific expansions were likely underestimated and private and CD4 specificities were missed.

Set within a cohort of healthcare workers in London, UK, this nested case-control study involved weekly PCR testing of nasopharyngeal swabs along with blood sampling. Between 23 and 31 March 2020, the week of the UK lockdown, healthcare workers were enrolled and then followed up weekly for as long as 16 weeks. V lost 1 base and J lost 4 bases, and the count of bases not matched to a germline gene is 4. The cysteine opens and the phenylalanine closes a CDR3 of 15 amino acids. Only CDR3 DNA is held: 45 bases, read in frame from base 1. The germline V gene specifies MDHEN as CDR1 and SYDVKM as CDR2. Library creation used 5' RACE. Instrument used: NextSeq 500. The TCR library protocol attached unique molecular identifiers to individual cDNA molecules to correct for sequencing error and PCR bias. TCR alpha and beta chains were both sequenced, and the abundances of alpha and beta sequences in each sample were closely correlated with each other. On the authors' methods: Decombinator V4 was used to perform V gene, J gene and CDR3 annotation of TCR sequences. TCRs were defined as expanded if a significant change between any two time points was detected under a Poisson model with p below 0.0001. Abundances of TCRs were expressed as counts per million after normalisation to the total number of TCRs sequenced in each sample. TRAV1-2 paired with TRAJ12, TRAJ20 or TRAJ33 defined MAIT TCRs, while TRAV10 paired with TRAJ18 defined iNKT TCRs. VDJdb, accessed 1 November 2021, was searched for CMV, EBV and SARS-CoV-2 annotated TCRs, with TCRs annotated for multiple antigens excluded. TCRdb's own reprocessing of the public reads used fastp at Q25 and MiXCR and kept productive beta chains. Identical CDR3 protein sequences are pooled into one entry, listed with their most common genes and DNA. These V and J calls derive from TCRdb rather than the authors' analysis. For this sample there are tens of thousands of distinct CDR3 sequences; more than 4.5% appear just once. In total, the top ten clones hold 5% to 5.5% of the sample.

The table lists this clonotype with many counts. Its antigen remains unidentified. The sample holds no much larger clone one base away, and base qualities are not on file. The receptor was isolated from an adult who was a healthcare worker with PCR-confirmed SARS-CoV-2 infection or an uninfected control (not recorded which). The chain uses TRBV28 and TRBJ1-5; a stretch of 7 junction bases matches TRBD1. Sequenced input: whole blood. This receptor carries the CDR3 CASSLSGTVNQPQHF. At the DNA level, the sequence is TGTGCCAGCAGTTTATCTGGGACAGTAAATCAGCCCCAGCATTTT.